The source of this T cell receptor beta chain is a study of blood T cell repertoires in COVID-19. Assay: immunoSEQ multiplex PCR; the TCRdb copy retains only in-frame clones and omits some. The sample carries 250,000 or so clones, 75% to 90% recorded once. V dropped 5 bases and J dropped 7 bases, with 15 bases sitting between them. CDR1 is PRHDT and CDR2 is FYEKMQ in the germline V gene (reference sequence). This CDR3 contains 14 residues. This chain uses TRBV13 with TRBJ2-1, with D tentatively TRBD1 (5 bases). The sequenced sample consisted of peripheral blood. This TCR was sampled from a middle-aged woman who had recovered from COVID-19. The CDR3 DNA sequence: TGTGCCAGCAGCCGGCTCGACAGCCCGAATGAGCAGTTCTTC. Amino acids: CASSRLDSPNEQFF. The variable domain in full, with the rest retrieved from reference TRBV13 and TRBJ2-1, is AAGVIQSPRHLIKEKRETATLKCYPIPRHDTVYWYQQGPGQDPQFLISFYEKMQSDKGSIPDRFSAQQFSDYHSELNMSSLELGDSALYFCASSRLDSPNEQFFGPGTRLTVL.